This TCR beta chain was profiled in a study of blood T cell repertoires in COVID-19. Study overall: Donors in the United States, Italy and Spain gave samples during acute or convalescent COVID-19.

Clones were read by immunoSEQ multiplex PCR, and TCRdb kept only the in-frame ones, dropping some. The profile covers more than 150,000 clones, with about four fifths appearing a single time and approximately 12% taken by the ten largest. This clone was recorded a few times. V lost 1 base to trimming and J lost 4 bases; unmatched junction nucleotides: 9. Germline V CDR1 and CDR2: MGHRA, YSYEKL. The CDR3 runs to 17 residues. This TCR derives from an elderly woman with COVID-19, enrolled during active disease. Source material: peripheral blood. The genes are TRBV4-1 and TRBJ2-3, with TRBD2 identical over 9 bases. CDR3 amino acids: CASSQGRIAGESDTQYF. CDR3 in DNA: TGCGCCAGCAGCCAAGGACGGATAGCGGGAGAGTCAGATACGCAGTATTTT.